The clone carrying this T cell receptor (beta chain) was recorded a few times. The sample belongs to a study of T cell clones after liver transplantation. V dropped 5 bases and J dropped 6 bases, with 8 bases sitting between them. Per germline, CDR1 SGHTA and CDR2 FQGTGA. The CDR3 sequence is 12 residues long. The method was immunoSEQ multiplex PCR; TCRdb's version includes in-frame clones alone and lacks a portion of them. The sample carries about 70,000 clones, under 90% recorded once. The sequence derives from a human patient who received a liver transplant. Part of the T cell pool may stem from the graft donor. Sequencing used CD4+ T cells from blood, obtained 12 months after liver transplant. The genes are TRBV7-3 and TRBJ2-1; D perhaps matches TRBD1 (6 bases). Here the CDR3 DNA reads TGTGCCAGCAGCCAGACAGGCAATGAGCAGTTCTTC. Translated, it gives CASSQTGNEQFF.